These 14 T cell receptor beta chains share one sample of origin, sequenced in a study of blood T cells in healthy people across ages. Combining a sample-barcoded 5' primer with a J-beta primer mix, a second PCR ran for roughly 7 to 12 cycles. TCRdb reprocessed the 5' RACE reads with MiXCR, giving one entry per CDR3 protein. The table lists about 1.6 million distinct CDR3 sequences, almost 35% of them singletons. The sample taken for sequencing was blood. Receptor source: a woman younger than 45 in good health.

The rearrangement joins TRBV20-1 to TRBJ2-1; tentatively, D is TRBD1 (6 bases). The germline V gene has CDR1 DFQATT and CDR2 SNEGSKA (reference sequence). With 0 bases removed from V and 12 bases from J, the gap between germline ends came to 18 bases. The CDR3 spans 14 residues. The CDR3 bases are TGCAGTGCTAGAGATCTCAGGGGCAACTATGTGCAGTTCTTC. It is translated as CSARDLRGNYVQFF.

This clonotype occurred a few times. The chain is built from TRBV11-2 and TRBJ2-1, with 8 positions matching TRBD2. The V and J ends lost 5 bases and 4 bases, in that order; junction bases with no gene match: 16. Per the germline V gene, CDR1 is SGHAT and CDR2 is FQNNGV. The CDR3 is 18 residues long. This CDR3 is CASSLLSRTSLKYNEQFF. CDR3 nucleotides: TGTGCCAGCAGCCTTCTGTCTAGGACTAGCTTAAAGTACAATGAGCAGTTCTTC. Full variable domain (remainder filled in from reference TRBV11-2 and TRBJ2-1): EAGVAQSPRYKIIEKRQSVAFWCNPISGHATLYWYQQILGQGPKLLIQFQNNGVVDDSQLPKDRFSAERLKGVDSTLKIQPAKLEDSAVYLCASSLLSRTSLKYNEQFFGPGTRLTVL.

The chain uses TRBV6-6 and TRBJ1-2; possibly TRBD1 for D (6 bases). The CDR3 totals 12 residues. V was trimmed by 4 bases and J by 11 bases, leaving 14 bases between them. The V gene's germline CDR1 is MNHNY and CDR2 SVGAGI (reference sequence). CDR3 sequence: CASSSGQGWYTF. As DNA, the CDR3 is TGTGCCAGCAGTTCCGGGCAGGGGTGGTACACCTTC.

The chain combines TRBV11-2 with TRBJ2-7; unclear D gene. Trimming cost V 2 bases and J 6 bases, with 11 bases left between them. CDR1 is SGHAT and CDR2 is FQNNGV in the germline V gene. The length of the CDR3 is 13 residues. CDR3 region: CASSLWVSGEQYF. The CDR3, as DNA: TGTGCCAGCAGCTTATGGGTCTCAGGCGAGCAGTACTTC.

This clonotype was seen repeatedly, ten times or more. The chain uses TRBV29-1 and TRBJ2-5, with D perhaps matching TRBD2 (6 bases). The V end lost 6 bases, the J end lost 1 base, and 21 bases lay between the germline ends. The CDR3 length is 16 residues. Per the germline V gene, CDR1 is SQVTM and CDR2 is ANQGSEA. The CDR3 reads CSVARLVAEIQETQYF. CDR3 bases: TGCAGCGTCGCACGACTAGTAGCGGAAATCCAAGAGACCCAGTACTTC.

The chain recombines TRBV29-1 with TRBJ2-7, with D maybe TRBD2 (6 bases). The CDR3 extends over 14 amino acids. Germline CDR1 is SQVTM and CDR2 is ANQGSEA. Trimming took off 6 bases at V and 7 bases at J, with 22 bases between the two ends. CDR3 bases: TGCAGCGTCAATCGAGGTTGGGGGGTGGGGGAGCAGTACTTC. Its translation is CSVNRGWGVGEQYF.

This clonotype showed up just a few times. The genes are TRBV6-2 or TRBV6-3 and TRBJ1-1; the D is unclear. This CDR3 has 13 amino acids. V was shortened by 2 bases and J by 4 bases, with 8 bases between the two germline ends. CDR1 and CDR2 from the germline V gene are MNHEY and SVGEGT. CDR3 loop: CASSYRPTTEAFF. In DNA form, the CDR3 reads TGTGCCAGCAGTTACCGTCCTACCACTGAAGCTTTCTTT.

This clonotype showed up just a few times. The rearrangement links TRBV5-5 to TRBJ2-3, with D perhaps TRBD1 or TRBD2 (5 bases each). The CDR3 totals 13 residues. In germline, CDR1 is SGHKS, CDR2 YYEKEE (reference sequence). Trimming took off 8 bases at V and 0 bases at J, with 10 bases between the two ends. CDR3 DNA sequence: TGTGCCAGTAAGTGGGGGAGCACAGATACGCAGTATTTT. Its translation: CASKWGSTDTQYF.

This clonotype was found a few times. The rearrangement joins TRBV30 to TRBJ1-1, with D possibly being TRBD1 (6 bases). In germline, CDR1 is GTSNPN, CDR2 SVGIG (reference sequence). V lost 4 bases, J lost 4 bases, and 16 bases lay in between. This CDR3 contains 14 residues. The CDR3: CAWTPILGGTEAFF. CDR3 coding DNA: TGTGCCTGGACGCCAATCCTAGGGGGCACTGAAGCTTTCTTT.

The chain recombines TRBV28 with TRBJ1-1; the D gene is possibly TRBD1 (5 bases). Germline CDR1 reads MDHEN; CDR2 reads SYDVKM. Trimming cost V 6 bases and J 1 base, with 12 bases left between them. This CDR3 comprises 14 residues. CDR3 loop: CASSPPTANTEAFF. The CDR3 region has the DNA TGTGCCAGCAGCCCCCCGACAGCGAACACTGAAGCTTTCTTT.

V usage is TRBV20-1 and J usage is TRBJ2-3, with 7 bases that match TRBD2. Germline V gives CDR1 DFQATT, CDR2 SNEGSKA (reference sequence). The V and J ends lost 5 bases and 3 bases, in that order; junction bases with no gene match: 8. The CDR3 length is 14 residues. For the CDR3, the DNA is TGCAGTGCTGGGGGAGGGGCGAGGACAGATACGCAGTATTTT. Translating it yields CSAGGGARTDTQYF.

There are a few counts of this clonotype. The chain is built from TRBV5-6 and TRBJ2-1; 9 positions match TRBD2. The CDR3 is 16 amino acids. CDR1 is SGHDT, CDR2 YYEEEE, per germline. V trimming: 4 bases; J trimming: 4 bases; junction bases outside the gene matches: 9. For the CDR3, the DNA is TGTGCCAGCAGCCAGGAAGGACTAGCGAATTACAATGAGCAGTTCTTC. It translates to CASSQEGLANYNEQFF.

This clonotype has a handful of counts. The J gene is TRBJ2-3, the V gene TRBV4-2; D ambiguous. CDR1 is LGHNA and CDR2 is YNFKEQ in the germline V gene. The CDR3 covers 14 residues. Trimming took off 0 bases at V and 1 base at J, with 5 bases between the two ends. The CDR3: CASSQERRTDTQYF. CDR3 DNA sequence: TGTGCCAGCAGCCAAGAAAGGCGCACAGATACGCAGTATTTT.

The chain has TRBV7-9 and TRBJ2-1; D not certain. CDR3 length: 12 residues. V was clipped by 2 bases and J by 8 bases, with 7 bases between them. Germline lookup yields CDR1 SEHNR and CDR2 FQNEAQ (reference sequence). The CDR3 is CASSLMVDEQFF. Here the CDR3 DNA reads TGTGCCAGCAGCTTAATGGTAGATGAGCAGTTCTTC.